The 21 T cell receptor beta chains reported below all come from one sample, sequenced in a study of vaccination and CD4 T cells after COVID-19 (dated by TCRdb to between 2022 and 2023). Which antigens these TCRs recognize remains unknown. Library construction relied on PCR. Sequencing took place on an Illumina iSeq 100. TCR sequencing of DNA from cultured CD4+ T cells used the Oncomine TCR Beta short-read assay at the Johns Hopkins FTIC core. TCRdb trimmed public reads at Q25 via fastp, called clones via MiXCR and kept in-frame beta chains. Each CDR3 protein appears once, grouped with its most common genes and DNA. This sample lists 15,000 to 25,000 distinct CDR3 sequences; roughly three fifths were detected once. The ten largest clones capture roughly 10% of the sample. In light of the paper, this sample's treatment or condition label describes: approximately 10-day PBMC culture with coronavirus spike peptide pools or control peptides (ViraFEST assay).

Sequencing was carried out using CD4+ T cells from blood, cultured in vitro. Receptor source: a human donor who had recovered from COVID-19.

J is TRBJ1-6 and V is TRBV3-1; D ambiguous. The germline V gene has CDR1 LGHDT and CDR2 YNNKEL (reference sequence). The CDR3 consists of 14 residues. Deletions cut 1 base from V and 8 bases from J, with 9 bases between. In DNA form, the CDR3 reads TGTGCCAGCAGCCAAGCCGTGTTGGATTCACCCCTCCACTTT. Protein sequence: CASSQAVLDSPLHF.

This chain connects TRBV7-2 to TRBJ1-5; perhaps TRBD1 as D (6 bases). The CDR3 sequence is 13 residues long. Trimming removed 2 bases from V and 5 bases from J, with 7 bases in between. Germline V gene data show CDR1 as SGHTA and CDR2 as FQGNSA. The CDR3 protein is CASSLRGDQPQHF. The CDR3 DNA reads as TGTGCCAGCAGCTTAAGGGGGGATCAGCCCCAGCATTTT.

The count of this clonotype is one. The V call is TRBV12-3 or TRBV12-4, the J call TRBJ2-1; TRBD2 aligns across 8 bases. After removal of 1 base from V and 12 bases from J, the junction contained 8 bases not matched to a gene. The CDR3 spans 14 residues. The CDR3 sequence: CASSLGTSLRAQFF. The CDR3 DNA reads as TGTGCCAGCAGTTTAGGGACTAGCTTAAGGGCGCAGTTCTTC.

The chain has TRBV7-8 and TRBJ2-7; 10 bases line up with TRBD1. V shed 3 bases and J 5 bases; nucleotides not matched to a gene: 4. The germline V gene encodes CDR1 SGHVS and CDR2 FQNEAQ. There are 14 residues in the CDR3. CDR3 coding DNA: TGTGCCAGCAGCTTGACCGGGACAGGGGACGAGCAGTACTTC. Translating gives CASSLTGTGDEQYF.

The DNA of the CDR3 is TGTGCCAGCAGCCAGGGACTAGCGGGCGCCACCGGGGAGCTGTTTTTT. It specifies CASSQGLAGATGELFF. The gene calls are TRBV7-2 and TRBJ2-2; 12 bases are a match to TRBD2. Trimming removed 5 bases from V and 4 bases from J; junction bases left unmatched: 5. In germline, CDR1 is SGHTA, CDR2 FQGNSA. The CDR3 spans 16 residues. Full variable domain (remainder filled in from reference TRBV7-2 and TRBJ2-2): GAGVSQSPSNKVTEKGKDVELRCDPISGHTALYWYRQSLGQGLEFLIYFQGNSAPDKSGLPSDRFSAERTGGSVSTLTIQRTQQEDSAVYLCASSQGLAGATGELFFGEGSRLTVL.

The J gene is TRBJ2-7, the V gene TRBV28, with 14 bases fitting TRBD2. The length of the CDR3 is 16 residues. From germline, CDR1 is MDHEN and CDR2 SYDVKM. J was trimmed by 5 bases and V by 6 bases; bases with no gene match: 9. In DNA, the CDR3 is TGTGCCAGCAGAGGGCCGGGACTAGCGGGAGCAAACGAGCAGTACTTC. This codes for CASRGPGLAGANEQYF.

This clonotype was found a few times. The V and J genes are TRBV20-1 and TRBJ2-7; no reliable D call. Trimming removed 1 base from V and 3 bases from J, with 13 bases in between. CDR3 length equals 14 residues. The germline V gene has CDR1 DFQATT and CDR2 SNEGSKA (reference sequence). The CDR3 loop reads CSARARTHFYEQYF. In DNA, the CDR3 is TGCAGTGCTAGAGCCCGAACCCATTTCTACGAGCAGTACTTC.

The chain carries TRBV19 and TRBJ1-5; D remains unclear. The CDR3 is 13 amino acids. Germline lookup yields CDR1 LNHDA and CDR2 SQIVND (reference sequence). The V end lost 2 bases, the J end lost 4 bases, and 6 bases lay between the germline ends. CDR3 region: CASSIMGNQPQHF. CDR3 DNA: TGTGCCAGTAGTATAATGGGGAATCAGCCCCAGCATTTT.

The CDR3 protein is CASSLRLAGGLEQYF. In DNA form, the CDR3 reads TGCGCCAGCAGCTTGCGGCTAGCGGGAGGGTTAGAGCAGTACTTC. This sequence joins TRBV5-1 and TRBJ2-7, with 12 bases matching TRBD2. The CDR3 is 15 residues long. The ends lost 1 base at V and 7 bases at J; junction bases unmatched: 6. From germline, CDR1 is SGHRS and CDR2 YFSETQ.

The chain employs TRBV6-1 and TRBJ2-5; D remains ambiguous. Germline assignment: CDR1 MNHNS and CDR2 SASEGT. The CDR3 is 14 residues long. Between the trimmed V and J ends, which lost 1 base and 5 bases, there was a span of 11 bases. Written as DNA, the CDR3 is TGTGCCAGCAGTGAAGTATGGGCCTCGGAGACCCAGTACTTC. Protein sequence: CASSEVWASETQYF.

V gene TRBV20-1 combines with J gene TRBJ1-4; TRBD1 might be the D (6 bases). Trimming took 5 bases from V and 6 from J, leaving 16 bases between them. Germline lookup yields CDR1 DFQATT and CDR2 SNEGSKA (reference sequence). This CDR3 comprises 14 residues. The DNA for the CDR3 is TGCAGTGCTGCCCCTCAGGGGTGGGATGAAAAACTGTTTTTT. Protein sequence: CSAAPQGWDEKLFF.

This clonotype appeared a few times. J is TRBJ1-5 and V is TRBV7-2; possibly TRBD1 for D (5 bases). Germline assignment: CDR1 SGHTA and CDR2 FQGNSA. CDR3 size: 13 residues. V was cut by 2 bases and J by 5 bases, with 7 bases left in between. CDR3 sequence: CASSLRGHQPQHF. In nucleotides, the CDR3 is TGTGCCAGCAGCTTAAGGGGACATCAGCCCCAGCATTTT.

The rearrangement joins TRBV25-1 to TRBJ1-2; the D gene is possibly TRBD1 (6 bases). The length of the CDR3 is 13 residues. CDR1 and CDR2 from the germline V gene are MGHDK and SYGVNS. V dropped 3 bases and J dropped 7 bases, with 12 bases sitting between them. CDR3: CASSERGGAGYTF. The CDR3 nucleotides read TGTGCCAGCAGTGAGCGCGGGGGGGCTGGCTACACCTTC.

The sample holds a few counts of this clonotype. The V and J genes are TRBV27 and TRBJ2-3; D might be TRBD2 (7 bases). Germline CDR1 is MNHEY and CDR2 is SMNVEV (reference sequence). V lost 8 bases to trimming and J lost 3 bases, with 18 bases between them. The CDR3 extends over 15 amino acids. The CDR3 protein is CASGGGTTRTDTQYF. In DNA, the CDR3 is TGTGCCAGCGGGGGGGGGACAACTCGGACAGATACGCAGTATTTT.

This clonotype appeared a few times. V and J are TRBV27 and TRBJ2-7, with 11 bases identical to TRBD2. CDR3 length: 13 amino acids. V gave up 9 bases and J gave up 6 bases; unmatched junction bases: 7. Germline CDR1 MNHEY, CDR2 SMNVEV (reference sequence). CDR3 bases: TGTGCCAGGTTAGCGGGAGGGCCCTCCGAGCAGTACTTC. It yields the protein CARLAGGPSEQYF.

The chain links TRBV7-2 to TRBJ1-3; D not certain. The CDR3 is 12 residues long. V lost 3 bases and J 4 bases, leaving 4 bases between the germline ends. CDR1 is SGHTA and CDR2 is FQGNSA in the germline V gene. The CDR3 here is CASSLGGNTIYF. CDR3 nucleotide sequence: TGTGCCAGCAGCTTGGGGGGAAACACCATATATTTT.

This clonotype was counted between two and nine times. The CDR3 loop is CASSLAGGYGYTF. As DNA, the CDR3 is TGTGCCAGCAGCTTAGCGGGGGGCTATGGCTACACCTTC. The rearrangement links TRBV7-9 to TRBJ1-2; tentative D call: TRBD1 (5 bases). CDR3 size: 13 residues. V lost 0 bases to trimming and J lost 4 bases, with 6 bases between them. The germline CDR1 and CDR2 sequences are SEHNR and FQNEAQ (reference sequence).

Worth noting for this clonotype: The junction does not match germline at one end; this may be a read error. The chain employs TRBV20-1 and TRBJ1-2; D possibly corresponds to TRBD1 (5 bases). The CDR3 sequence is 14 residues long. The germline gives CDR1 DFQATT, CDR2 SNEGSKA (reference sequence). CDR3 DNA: TGCAGTGCTAGAGTTCGGGGCAGGAACTCTGGCTACACCTTC. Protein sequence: CSARVRGRNSGYTF.

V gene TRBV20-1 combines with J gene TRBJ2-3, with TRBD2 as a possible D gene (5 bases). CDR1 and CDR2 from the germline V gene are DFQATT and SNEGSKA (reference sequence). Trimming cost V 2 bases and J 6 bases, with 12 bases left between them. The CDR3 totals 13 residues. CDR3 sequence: CSARRAAPDTQYF. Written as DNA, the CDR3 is TGCAGTGCTAGAAGAGCGGCCCCGGATACGCAGTATTTT.

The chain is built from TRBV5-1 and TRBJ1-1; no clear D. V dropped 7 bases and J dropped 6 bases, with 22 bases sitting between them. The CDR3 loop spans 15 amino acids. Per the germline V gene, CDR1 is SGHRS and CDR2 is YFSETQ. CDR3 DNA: TGCGCCAGCCGCTCGGACGGTGGCAGGAGCTCTGAAGCTTTCTTT. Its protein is CASRSDGGRSSEAFF.

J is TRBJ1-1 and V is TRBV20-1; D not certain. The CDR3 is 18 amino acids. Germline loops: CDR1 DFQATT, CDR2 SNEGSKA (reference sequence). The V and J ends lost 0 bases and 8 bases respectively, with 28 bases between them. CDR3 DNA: TGCAGTGCTAGAGAACTAAGGAGCAGACTCACCCCTCGCCCGGAAGCTTTCTTT. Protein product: CSARELRSRLTPRPEAFF.